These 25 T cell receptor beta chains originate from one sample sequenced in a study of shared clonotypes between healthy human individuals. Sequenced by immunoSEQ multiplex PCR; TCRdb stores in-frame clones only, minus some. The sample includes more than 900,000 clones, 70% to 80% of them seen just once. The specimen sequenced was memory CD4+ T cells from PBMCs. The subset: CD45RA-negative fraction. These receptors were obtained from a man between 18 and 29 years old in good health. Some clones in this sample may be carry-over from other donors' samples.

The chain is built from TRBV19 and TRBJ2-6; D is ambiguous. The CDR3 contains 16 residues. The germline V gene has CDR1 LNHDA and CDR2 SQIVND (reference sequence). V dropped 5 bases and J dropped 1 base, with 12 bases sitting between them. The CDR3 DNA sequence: TGTGCCAGTAGTCCGTTGTGGGCGTCTGGGGCCAACGTCCTGACTTTC. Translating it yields CASSPLWASGANVLTF.

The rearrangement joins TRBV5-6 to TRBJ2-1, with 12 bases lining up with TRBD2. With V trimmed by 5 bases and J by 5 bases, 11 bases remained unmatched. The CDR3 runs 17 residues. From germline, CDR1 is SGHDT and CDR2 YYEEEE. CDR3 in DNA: TGTGCCAGCAGGTACCGGACTAGCGGGACCCGGGACAATGAGCAGTTCTTC. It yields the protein CASRYRTSGTRDNEQFF.

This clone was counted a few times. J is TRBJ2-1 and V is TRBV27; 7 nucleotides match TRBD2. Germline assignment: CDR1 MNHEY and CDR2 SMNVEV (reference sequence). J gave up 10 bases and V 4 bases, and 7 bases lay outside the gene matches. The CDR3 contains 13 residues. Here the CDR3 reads CASSYAGVREQFF. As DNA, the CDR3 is TGTGCCAGCAGTTATGCGGGAGTAAGAGAGCAGTTCTTC.

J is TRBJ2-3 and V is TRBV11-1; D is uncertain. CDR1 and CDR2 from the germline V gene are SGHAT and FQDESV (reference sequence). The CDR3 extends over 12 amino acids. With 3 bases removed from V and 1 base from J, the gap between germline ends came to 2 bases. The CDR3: CASSFGTDTQYF. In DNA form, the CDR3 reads TGTGCCAGCAGCTTCGGCACAGATACGCAGTATTTT.

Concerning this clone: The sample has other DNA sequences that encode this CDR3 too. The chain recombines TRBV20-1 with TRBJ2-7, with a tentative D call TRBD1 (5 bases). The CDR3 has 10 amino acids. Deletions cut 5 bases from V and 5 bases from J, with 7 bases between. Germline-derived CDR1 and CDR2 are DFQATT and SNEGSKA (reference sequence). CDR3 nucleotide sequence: TGCAGTGCTCCAGGGAACGAGCAGTACTTC. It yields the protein CSAPGNEQYF.

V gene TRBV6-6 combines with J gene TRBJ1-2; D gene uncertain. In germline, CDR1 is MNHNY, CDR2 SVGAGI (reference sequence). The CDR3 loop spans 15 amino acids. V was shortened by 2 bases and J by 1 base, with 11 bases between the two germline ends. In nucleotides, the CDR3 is TGTGCCAGCAGTTACCCCCCCGGGAATAACTATGGCTACACCTTC. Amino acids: CASSYPPGNNYGYTF.

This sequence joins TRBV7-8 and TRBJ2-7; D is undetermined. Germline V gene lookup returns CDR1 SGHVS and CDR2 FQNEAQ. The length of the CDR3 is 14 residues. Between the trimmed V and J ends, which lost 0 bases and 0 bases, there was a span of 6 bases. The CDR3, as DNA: TGTGCCAGCAGCTTAGCTAGCTCCTCCTACGAGCAGTACTTC. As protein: CASSLASSSYEQYF.

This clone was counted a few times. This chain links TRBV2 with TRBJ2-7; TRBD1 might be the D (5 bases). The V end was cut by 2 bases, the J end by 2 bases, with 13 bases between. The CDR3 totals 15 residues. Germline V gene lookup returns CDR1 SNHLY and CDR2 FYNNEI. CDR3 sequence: CASSESRGSTYEQYF. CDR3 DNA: TGTGCCAGCAGTGAATCAAGGGGATCTACCTACGAGCAGTACTTC.

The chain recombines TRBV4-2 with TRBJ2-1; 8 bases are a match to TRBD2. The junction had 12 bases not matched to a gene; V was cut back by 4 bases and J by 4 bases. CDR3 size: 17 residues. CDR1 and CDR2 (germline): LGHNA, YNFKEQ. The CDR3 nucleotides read TGTGCCAGCAGCCGACAGCTTGTCGGGAGGGGTTACAATGAGCAGTTCTTC. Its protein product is CASSRQLVGRGYNEQFF.

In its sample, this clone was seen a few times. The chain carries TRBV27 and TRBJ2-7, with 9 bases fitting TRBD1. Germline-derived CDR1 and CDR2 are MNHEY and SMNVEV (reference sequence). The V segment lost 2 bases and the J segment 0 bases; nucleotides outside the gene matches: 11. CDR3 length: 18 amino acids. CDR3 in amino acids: CASSLKLPGTGYSYEQYF. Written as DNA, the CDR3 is TGTGCCAGCAGTTTAAAGCTTCCCGGGACAGGGTACTCCTACGAGCAGTACTTC.

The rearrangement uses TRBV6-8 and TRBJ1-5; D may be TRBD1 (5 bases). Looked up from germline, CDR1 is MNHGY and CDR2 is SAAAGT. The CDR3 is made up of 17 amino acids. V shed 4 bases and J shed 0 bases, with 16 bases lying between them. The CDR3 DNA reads TGTGCCAGCAGTTCGCCGGGACTGTTCCCTAGCAATCAGCCCCAGCATTTT. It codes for CASSSPGLFPSNQPQHF.

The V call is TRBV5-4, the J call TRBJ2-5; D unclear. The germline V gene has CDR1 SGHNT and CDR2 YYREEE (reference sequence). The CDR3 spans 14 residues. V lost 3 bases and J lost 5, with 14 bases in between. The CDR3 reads CASSSSKDQETQYF. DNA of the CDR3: TGTGCCAGCAGCTCCTCGAAGGATCAGGAGACCCAGTACTTC.

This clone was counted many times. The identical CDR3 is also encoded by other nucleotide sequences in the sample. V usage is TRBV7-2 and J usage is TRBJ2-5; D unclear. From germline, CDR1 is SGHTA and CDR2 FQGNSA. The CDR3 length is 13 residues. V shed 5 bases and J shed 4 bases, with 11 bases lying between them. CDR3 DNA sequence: TGTGCCAGCAGCCCCCGAGCTGGAGAGACCCAGTACTTC. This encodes CASSPRAGETQYF.

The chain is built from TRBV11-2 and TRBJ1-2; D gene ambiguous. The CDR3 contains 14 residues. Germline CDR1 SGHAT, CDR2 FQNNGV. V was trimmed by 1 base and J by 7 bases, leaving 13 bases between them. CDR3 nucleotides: TGTGCCAGCAGCTTAGTAGCGGGAGGCGCTGGCTACACCTTC. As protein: CASSLVAGGAGYTF. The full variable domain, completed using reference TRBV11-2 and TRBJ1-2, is EAGVAQSPRYKIIEKRQSVAFWCNPISGHATLYWYQQILGQGPKLLIQFQNNGVVDDSQLPKDRFSAERLKGVDSTLKIQPAKLEDSAVYLCASSLVAGGAGYTFGSGTRLTVV.

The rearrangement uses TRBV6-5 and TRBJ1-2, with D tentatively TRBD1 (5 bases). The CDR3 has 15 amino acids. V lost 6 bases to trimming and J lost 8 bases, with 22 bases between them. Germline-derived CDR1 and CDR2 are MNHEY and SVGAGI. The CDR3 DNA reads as TGTGCCAGCAGCACCAGGTCACTTCAGGGTAGAGGCTACACCTTC. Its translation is CASSTRSLQGRGYTF.

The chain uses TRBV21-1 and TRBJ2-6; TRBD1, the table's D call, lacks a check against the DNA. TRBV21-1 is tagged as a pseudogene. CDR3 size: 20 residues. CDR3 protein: CASSKGRDRATRSGANVLTF. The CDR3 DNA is TGTGCCAGCAGCAAAGGAAGGGACAGGGCGACTCGCTCTGGGGCCAACGTCCTGACTTTC.

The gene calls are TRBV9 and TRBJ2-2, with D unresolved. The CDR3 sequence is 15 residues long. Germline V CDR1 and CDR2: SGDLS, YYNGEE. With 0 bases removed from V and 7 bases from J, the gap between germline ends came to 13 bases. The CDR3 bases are TGTGCCAGCAGCGTAGGGCCCTTCAGTTTCGGGGAGCTGTTTTTT. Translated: CASSVGPFSFGELFF.

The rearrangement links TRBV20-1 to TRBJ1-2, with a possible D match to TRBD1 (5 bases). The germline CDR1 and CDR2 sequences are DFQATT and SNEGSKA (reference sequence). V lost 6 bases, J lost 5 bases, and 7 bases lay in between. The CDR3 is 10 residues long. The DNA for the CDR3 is TGCAGTGCACAGGCGTATGGCTACACCTTC. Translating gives CSAQAYGYTF.

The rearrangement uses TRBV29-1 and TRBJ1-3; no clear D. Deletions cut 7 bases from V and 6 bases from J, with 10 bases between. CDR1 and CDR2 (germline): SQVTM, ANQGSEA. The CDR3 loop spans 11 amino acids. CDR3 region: CSGANLNTIYF. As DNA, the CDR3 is TGCAGCGGGGCCAACTTAAACACCATATATTTT.

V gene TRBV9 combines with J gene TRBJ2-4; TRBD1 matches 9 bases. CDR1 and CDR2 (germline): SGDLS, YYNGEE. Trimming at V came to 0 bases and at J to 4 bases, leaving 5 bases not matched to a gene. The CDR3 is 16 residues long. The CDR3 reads CASSVVDRGGKNIQYF. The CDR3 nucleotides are TGTGCCAGCAGCGTAGTGGACAGGGGAGGTAAAAACATTCAGTACTTC.

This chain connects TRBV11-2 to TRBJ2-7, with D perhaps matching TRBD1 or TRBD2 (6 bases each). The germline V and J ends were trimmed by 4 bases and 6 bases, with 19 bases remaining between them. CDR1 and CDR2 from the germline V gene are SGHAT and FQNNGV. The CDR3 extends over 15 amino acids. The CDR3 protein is CASSSASGAGGEQYF. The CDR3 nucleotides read TGTGCCAGCAGCTCCGCATCGGGGGCCGGAGGCGAGCAGTACTTC.

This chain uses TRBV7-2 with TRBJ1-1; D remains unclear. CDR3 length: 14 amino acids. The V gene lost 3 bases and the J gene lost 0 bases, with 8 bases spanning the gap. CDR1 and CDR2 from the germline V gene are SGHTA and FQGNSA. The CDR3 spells CASSLDGMNTEAFF. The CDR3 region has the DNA TGTGCCAGCAGCTTGGATGGGATGAACACTGAAGCTTTCTTT.

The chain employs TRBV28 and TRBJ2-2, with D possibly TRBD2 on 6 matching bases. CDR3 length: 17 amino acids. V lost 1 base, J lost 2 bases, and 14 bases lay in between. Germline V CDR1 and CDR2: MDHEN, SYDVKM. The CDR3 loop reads CASSLYVGLFNTGELFF. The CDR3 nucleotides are TGTGCCAGCAGTTTATATGTGGGACTTTTCAACACCGGGGAGCTGTTTTTT.

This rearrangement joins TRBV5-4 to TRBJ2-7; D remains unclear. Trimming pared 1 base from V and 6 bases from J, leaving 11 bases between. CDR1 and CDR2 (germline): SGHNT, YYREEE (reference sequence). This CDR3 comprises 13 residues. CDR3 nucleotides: TGTGCCAGCAGCTTGAGTGCTATCAGCGAGCAGTACTTC. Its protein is CASSLSAISEQYF.

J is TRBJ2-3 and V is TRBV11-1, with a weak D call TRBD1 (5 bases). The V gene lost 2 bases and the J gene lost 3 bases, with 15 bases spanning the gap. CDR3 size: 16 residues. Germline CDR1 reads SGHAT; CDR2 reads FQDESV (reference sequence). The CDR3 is CASSLFGAPGTDTQYF. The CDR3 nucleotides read TGTGCCAGCAGCTTATTTGGGGCTCCTGGGACAGATACGCAGTATTTT.